A selection of T cell receptor beta chains follows, all from one sample in a study of blood T cell repertoires in COVID-19. The data were produced by immunoSEQ multiplex PCR, yet TCRdb's version contains in-frame clones alone and is incomplete. The sample lists 150,000 to 200,000 clones; roughly 87% were seen once. The sample comprised peripheral blood. The receptors stem from a woman in her fifties or sixties with acute or convalescent COVID-19. CDR3s include the opening cysteine and the closing phenylalanine or tryptophan. The order of the fields is D gene, V gene, clone size, J gene, CDR3 protein, CDR3 DNA. The D gene is left open where the match is weak. Clone size is not always given. Where it is, it says once, few, many or a class for expanded clones.

.	TRBV24-1	.	TRBJ2-1	CATSERAREQFF	TGTGCCACCAGTGAACGAGCCCGTGAGCAGTTCTTC
.	TRBV28	.	TRBJ1-1	CASSMLNTEAFF	TGTGCCAGCAGCATGTTGAACACTGAAGCTTTCTTT
.	TRBV7-9	.	TRBJ2-7	CASSYPGAVNGDEQYF	TGTGCCAGCAGCTATCCGGGAGCGGTTAATGGCGACGAGCAGTACTTC
.	TRBV5-1	.	TRBJ2-3	CASSLGQTDTDTQYF	TGCGCCAGCAGCCTTGGACAGACAGACACAGATACGCAGTATTTT
.	TRBV7-9	.	TRBJ1-1	CASSGEAGPEAFF	TGTGCCAGCAGTGGGGAGGCGGGACCTGAAGCTTTCTTT
TRBD1	TRBV18	.	TRBJ2-4	CASSPETGAKNIQYF	TGTGCCAGCTCACCGGAGACAGGGGCAAAAAACATTCAGTACTTC
TRBD1	TRBV5-1	.	TRBJ2-6	CASSISTGEANVLTF	TGCGCCAGCAGCATATCTACAGGGGAGGCCAACGTCCTGACTTTC
.	TRBV19	once	TRBJ2-7	CASSRGVSAYEQYF	TGTGCCAGTAGTAGGGGCGTAAGCGCCTACGAGCAGTACTTC
.	TRBV6-2/TRBV6-3	.	TRBJ2-3	CASSYGGTSTDTQYF	TGTGCCAGCAGTTACGGGGGGACTAGCACAGATACGCAGTATTTT
TRBD2	TRBV5-1	once	TRBJ2-7	CASSLVSSGSLSYEQYF	TGCGCCAGCAGCTTGGTATCGAGCGGGAGCCTCTCCTACGAGCAGTACTTC
TRBD2	TRBV10-3	once	TRBJ2-3	CATRGTSTGGNTQYF	TGTGCCACCCGGGGGACTAGCACCGGGGGAAATACGCAGTATTTT
TRBD1	TRBV6-5	.	TRBJ1-5	CASRVGGDQPQHF	TGTGCCAGCAGGGTAGGGGGCGATCAGCCCCAGCATTTT
.	TRBV27	.	TRBJ2-1	CASSSNWQDNEQFF	TGTGCCAGCAGTTCAAACTGGCAGGACAATGAGCAGTTCTTC
.	TRBV2	.	TRBJ1-4	CASTQQVNEKLFF	TGTGCCAGCACTCAGCAGGTTAATGAAAAACTGTTTTTT
.	TRBV5-1	once	TRBJ2-5	CASSLGTGETQYF	TGCGCCAGCAGCTTGGGAACTGGAGAGACCCAGTACTTC
.	TRBV27	.	TRBJ1-1	CASSLQTRAGQNTEAFF	TGTGCCAGCAGTTTACAGACGAGGGCAGGTCAGAACACTGAAGCTTTCTTT
.	TRBV5-1	.	TRBJ2-1	CASSPDSLVLSYNEQFF	TGCGCCAGCAGCCCGGACTCGCTTGTCCTCTCCTACAATGAGCAGTTCTTC
TRBD1	TRBV7-2	once	TRBJ2-7	CASSLDRQGAREQYF	TGTGCCAGCAGCTTAGATAGACAGGGGGCGAGGGAGCAGTACTTC
TRBD2	TRBV28	.	TRBJ2-2	CASSTSGGPNTGELFF	TGTGCCAGCAGCACTAGCGGGGGGCCGAACACCGGGGAGCTGTTTTTT
TRBD1	TRBV7-6	.	TRBJ1-5	CASSLQGDSNQPQHF	TGTGCCAGCAGCTTACAGGGGGATAGCAATCAGCCCCAGCATTTT
TRBD2	TRBV28	.	TRBJ2-1	CASSLNGLAGYNEQFF	TGTGCCAGCAGCTTAAACGGACTAGCGGGCTACAATGAGCAGTTCTTC
.	TRBV4-3	.	TRBJ2-7	CASSQVRSIGVGEQYF	TGCGCCAGCAGCCAAGTCCGCTCGATAGGGGTCGGCGAGCAGTACTTC
.	TRBV30	.	TRBJ1-2	CAWSPLTRAPYTF	TGTGCCTGGAGTCCTCTTACCAGGGCGCCCTACACCTTC
TRBD1	TRBV5-1	.	TRBJ1-6	CASSSGTGGNSPLHF	TGCGCCAGCAGCTCCGGGACAGGGGGTAATTCACCCCTCCACTTT
TRBD1	TRBV10-3	.	TRBJ1-5	CAISPTGDGNQPQHF	TGTGCCATCAGCCCTACAGGGGACGGCAATCAGCCCCAGCATTTT
.	TRBV27	.	TRBJ2-7	CASSLFQGKDYEQYF	TGTGCCAGCAGTTTATTTCAGGGAAAAGACTACGAGCAGTACTTC
TRBD2	TRBV9	.	TRBJ2-3	CASSVGLAGGGFGDTQYF	TGTGCCAGCAGCGTAGGACTAGCGGGAGGGGGGTTTGGAGATACGCAGTATTTT
TRBD2	TRBV9	.	TRBJ2-7	CASSVPRAGGPDEQYF	TGTGCCAGCAGCGTCCCGAGAGCGGGAGGGCCTGACGAGCAGTACTTC
.	TRBV25-1	.	TRBJ1-1	CASSEWGVLGNTEAFF	TGTGCCAGCAGTGAATGGGGCGTTTTAGGGAACACTGAAGCTTTCTTT
.	TRBV3-1/TRBV3-2	.	TRBJ2-3	CASSLNSETQYF	TGTGCCAGCAGCCTCAACTCGGAGACGCAGTATTTT
TRBD1	TRBV10-3	.	TRBJ2-5	CAISESDRGRETQYF	TGTGCCATCAGTGAATCGGACAGGGGTAGGGAGACCCAGTACTTC
.	TRBV2	.	TRBJ1-4	CASTRDTTTNEKLFF	TGTGCCAGCACTCGGGACACTACAACTAATGAAAAACTGTTTTTT
.	TRBV6-2/TRBV6-3	.	TRBJ1-2	CASSYQGIPYGYTF	TGTGCCAGCAGTTACCAGGGCATTCCGTATGGCTACACCTTC
TRBD2	TRBV14	.	TRBJ2-1	CASSLPPGLAHNEQFF	TGTGCCAGCAGCCTCCCACCGGGACTAGCGCACAATGAGCAGTTCTTC
.	TRBV19	.	TRBJ2-2	CASTLSRESGELFF	TGTGCCAGTACCCTCTCGAGGGAATCCGGGGAGCTGTTTTTT
TRBD2	TRBV6-1	.	TRBJ2-3	CASSEAHIGLAGAGAQYF	TGTGCCAGCAGTGAAGCGCATATAGGACTAGCGGGGGCGGGGGCGCAGTATTTT
.	TRBV6-1	.	TRBJ1-6	CASSEVFRVYNSPLHF	TGTGCCAGCAGTGAGGTATTCAGGGTCTATAATTCACCCCTCCACTTT
.	TRBV11-3	.	TRBJ1-1	CASSFSGAGTEAFF	TGTGCCAGCAGCTTTTCAGGGGCTGGGACTGAAGCTTTCTTT
.	TRBV19	.	TRBJ1-5	CASRVGSGMVQPQHF	TGTGCCTCCCGAGTAGGTTCAGGGATGGTTCAGCCCCAGCATTTT
.	TRBV5-8	.	TRBJ2-7	CASSFNREGEQYF	TGTGCCAGCAGCTTTAACAGGGAAGGCGAGCAGTACTTC
.	TRBV18	.	TRBJ1-2	CASSPLTDSRYGYTF	TGTGCCAGCTCACCACTGACGGACAGTCGCTATGGCTACACCTTC
.	TRBV19	.	TRBJ2-2	CASTTTGRNTGELFF	TGTGCCAGTACGACCACCGGGAGAAACACCGGGGAGCTGTTTTTT
TRBD2	TRBV4-3	.	TRBJ2-2	CASSQDLTSGNPGELFF	TGCGCCAGCAGCCAAGATCTGACTAGCGGGAATCCCGGGGAGCTGTTTTTT
.	TRBV7-9	.	TRBJ2-3	CASSLNAGSTDTQYF	TGTGCCAGCAGCTTAAATGCGGGATCCACAGATACGCAGTATTTT
TRBD2	TRBV5-1	once	TRBJ2-1	CASSTSGGYNEQFF	TGCGCCAGCAGCACTAGCGGGGGGTACAATGAGCAGTTCTTC
.	TRBV11-3	.	TRBJ2-7	CASSLLEGPYEQYF	TGTGCCAGCAGCTTACTAGAAGGCCCCTACGAGCAGTACTTC
TRBD1	TRBV24-1	.	TRBJ2-5	CATSEPGQGRKETQYF	TGTGCCACCAGTGAACCGGGACAGGGCAGAAAAGAGACCCAGTACTTC
.	TRBV19	.	TRBJ1-6	CASSFRGATAPLHF	TGTGCCAGTAGTTTTCGAGGTGCAACCGCACCCCTCCACTTT